The next 2 T cell receptor beta chains were all read from a single sample in a study of cytomegalovirus exposure and HLA in healthy donors. Primers included in the PCR were 60 Vbeta and 13 Jbeta primers. Using immunoSEQ multiplex PCR, the repertoire was profiled, and TCRdb retains in-frame clones only, with some absent. The table shows 20,000 to 30,000 clones, with approximately 75% occurring only once. Sequencing was done on a sample of PBMCs. Receptors originate from a male donor in good health and CMV-seronegative.

This chain joins TRBV7-2 and TRBJ2-1; 8 bases line up with TRBD2. Germline values: CDR1 SGHTA, CDR2 FQGNSA. J lost 4 bases, V lost 2 bases, and 7 bases had no gene match. The CDR3 sequence is 16 residues long. In DNA form, the CDR3 reads TGTGCCAGCAGCTTATTCGGGGGGGCCTATTACAATGAGCAGTTCTTC. This translates into CASSLFGGAYYNEQFF.

The CDR3 DNA follows: TGTGCCAGCACTTGGCAGGGTGGCACCGGGGAGCTGTTTTTT. This codes for CASTWQGGTGELFF. The chain employs TRBV28 and TRBJ2-2; the D gene is possibly TRBD1 (5 bases). The CDR3 consists of 14 residues. V was pared by 7 bases and J by 4 bases, with 13 bases between. Per the germline V gene, CDR1 is MDHEN and CDR2 is SYDVKM.